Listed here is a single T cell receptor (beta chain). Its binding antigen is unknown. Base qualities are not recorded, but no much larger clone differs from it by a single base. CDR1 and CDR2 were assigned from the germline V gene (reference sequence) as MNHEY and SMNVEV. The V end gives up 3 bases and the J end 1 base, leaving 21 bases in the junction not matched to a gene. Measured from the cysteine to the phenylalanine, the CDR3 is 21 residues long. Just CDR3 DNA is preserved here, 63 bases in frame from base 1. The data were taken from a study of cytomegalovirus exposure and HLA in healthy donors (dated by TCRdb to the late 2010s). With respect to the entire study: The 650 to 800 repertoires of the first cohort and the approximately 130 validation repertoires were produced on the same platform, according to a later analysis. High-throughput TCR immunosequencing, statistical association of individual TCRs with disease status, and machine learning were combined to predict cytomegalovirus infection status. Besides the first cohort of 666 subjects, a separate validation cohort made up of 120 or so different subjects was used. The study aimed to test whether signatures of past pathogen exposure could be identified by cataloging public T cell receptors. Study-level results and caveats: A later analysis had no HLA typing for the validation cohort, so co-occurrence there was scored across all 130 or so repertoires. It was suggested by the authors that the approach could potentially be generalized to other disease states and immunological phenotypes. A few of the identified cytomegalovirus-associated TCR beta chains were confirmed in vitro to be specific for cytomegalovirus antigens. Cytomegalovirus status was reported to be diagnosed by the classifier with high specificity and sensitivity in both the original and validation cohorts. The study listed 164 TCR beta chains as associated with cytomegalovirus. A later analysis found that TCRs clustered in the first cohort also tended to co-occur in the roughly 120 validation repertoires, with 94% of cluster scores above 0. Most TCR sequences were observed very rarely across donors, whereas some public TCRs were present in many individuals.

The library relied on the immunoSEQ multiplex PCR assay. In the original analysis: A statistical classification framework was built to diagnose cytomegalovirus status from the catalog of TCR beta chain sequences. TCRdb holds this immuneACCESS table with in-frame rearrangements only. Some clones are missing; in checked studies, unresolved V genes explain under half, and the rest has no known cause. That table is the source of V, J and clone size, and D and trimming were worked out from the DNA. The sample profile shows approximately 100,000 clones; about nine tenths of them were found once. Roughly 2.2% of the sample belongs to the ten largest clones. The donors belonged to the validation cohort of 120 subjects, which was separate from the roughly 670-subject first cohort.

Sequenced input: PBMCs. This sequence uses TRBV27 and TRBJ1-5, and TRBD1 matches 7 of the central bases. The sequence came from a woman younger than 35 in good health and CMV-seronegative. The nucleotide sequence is TGTGCCAGCAGTTTCGTTCCCTCTAGACAGGGAGGTGCCGACAGCAATCAGCCCCAGCATTTT. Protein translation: CASSFVPSRQGGADSNQPQHF.